This passage covers 5 T cell receptor beta chains from one sample sequenced in a study of cytomegalovirus exposure and HLA in healthy donors. PCR involved 60 Vbeta and 13 Jbeta primers. Only in-frame clones appear in the TCRdb table, and some are missing; sequencing was by immunoSEQ multiplex PCR. The sample yields about 130,000 clones, roughly three quarters seen once. Sample: PBMCs. Receptors were obtained from a man aged 35-49 years in good health and CMV-seronegative.

The chain recombines TRBV4-3 with TRBJ2-3; D is uncertain. This CDR3 has 16 residues. V was trimmed by 0 bases and J by 0 bases, leaving 10 bases between them. Germline CDR1 and CDR2: LGHNA and YSLEER. The CDR3 loop reads CASSQDFRGSTDTQYF. CDR3 nucleotide sequence: TGCGCCAGCAGCCAAGATTTCCGAGGAAGCACAGATACGCAGTATTTT.

The chain couples TRBV2 to TRBJ2-3; 8 bases align to TRBD2. The CDR3 length is 15 residues. J gave up 2 bases and V 2 bases, and 3 bases lay outside the gene matches. From germline, CDR1 is SNHLY and CDR2 FYNNEI. The CDR3 DNA sequence: TGTGCCAGCAGTGAACAGCGGGGGTTCACAGATACGCAGTATTTT. Translated: CASSEQRGFTDTQYF.

By share, this clone ranks as medium-sized (0.01 to 0.1%). Written as DNA, the CDR3 is TGTGCTAGTGGTTCGACAGGGATCGACTCTGGAAACACCATATATTTT. Translation: CASGSTGIDSGNTIYF. The V call is TRBV12-5, the J call TRBJ1-3, with 7 bases that match TRBD1. This CDR3 has 16 amino acids. V lost 4 bases, J lost 0 bases, and 6 bases stayed unmatched. CDR1 is LGHNT, CDR2 FRNRAP, per germline.

This chain joins TRBV4-3 and TRBJ1-3; D is unclear. Trimming took 0 bases from V and 0 from J, leaving 12 bases between them. Per germline, CDR1 LGHNA and CDR2 YSLEER. This CDR3 is 17 amino acids long. CDR3 in DNA: TGCGCCAGCAGCCAAGAAACTTTCCTGAGCTCTGGAAACACCATATATTTT. It is translated as CASSQETFLSSGNTIYF.

This clone occurred a few times. Other DNA sequences within the sample encode an identical CDR3. The rearrangement uses TRBV7-2 and TRBJ2-7, with 9 bases fitting TRBD2. The CDR3 consists of 16 residues. CDR1 and CDR2 (germline): SGHTA, FQGNSA. V shed 1 base and J 1 base; nucleotides not matched to a gene: 5. CDR3: CASSLVAGGPSYEQYF. Here the CDR3 DNA reads TGTGCCAGCAGCTTAGTGGCGGGGGGGCCTTCCTACGAGCAGTACTTC. Combining the CDR3 with reference TRBV7-2 and TRBJ2-7 gives the whole variable domain GAGVSQSPSNKVTEKGKDVELRCDPISGHTALYWYRQSLGQGLEFLIYFQGNSAPDKSGLPSDRFSAERTGGSVSTLTIQRTQQEDSAVYLCASSLVAGGPSYEQYFGPGTRLTVT.